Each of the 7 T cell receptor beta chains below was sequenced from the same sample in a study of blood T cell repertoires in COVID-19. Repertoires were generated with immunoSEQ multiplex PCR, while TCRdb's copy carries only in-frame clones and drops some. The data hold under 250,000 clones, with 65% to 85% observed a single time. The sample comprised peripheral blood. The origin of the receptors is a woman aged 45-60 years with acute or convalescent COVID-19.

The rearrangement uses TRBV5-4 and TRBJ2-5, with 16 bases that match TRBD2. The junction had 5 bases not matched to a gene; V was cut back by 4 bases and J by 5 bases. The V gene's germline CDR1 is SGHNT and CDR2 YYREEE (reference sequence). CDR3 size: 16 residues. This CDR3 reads CASSMGLAGGEETQYF. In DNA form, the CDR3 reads TGTGCCAGCAGCATGGGACTAGCGGGAGGGGAGGAGACCCAGTACTTC. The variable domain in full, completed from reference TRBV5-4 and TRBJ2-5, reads ETGVTQSPTHLIKTRGQQVTLRCSSQSGHNTVSWYQQALGQGPQFIFQYYREEENGRGNFPPRFSGLQFPNYSSELNVNALELDDSALYLCASSMGLAGGEETQYFGPGTRLLVL.

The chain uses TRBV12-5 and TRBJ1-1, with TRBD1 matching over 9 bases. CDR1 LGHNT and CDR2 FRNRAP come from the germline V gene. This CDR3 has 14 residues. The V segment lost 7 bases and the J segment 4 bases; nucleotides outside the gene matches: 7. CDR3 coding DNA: TGTGCTAGTGCTTGGGGACAGGGAGGCACTGAAGCTTTCTTT. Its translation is CASAWGQGGTEAFF. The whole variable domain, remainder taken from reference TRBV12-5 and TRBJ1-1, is DARVTQTPRHKVTEMGQEVTMRCQPILGHNTVFWYRQTMMQGLELLAYFRNRAPLDDSGMPKDRFSAEMPDATLATLKIQPSEPRDSAVYFCASAWGQGGTEAFFGQGTRLTVV.

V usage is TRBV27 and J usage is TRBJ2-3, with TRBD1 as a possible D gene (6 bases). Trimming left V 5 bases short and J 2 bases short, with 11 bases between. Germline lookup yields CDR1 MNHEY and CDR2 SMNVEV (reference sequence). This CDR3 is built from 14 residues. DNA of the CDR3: TGTGCCAGCAGTCCTGGGGACAACACAGATACGCAGTATTTT. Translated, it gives CASSPGDNTDTQYF.

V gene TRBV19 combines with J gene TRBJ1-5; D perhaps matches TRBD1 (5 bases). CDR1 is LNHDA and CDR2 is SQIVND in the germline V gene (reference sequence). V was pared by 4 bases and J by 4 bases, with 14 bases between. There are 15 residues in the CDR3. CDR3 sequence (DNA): TGTGCCAGTAGTAGAGACGGGGGGGGGAATCAGCCCCAGCATTTT. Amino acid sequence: CASSRDGGGNQPQHF.

CDR3 DNA sequence: TGTGCCAGCAGCCATCCTCAGGGGGCAGCTTTCTTT. The encoded protein is CASSHPQGAAFF. This chain connects TRBV3-1 (or the pseudogene TRBV3-2) to TRBJ1-1, with TRBD1 identical over 8 bases. Germline values: CDR1 LGHDT, CDR2 YNNKEL (reference sequence). The CDR3 consists of 12 residues. Trimming removed 3 bases from V and 10 bases from J; junction bases left unmatched: 4.

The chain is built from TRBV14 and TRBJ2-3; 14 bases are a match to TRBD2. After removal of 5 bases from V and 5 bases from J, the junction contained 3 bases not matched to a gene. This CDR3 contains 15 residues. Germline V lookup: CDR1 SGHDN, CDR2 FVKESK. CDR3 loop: CASSFGLAGGDTQYF. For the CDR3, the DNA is TGTGCCAGCAGCTTCGGACTAGCGGGAGGAGATACGCAGTATTTT. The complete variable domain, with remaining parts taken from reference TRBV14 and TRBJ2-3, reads EAGVTQFPSHSVIEKGQTVTLRCDPISGHDNLYWYRRVMGKEIKFLLHFVKESKQDESGMPNNRFLAERTGGTYSTLKVQPAELEDSGVYFCASSFGLAGGDTQYFGPGTRLTVL.

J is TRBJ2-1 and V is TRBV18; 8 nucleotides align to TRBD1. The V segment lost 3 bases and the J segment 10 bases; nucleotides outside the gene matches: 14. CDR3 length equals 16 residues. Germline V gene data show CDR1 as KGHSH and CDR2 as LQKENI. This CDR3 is CASSPPGQDPTREQFF. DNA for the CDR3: TGTGCCAGCTCACCCCCGGGACAGGACCCTACACGGGAGCAGTTCTTC. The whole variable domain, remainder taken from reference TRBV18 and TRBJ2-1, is NAGVMQNPRHLVRRRGQEARLRCSPMKGHSHVYWYRQLPEEGLKFMVYLQKENIIDESGMPKERFSAEFPKEGPSILRIQQVVRGDSAAYFCASSPPGQDPTREQFFGPGTRLTVL.